This T cell receptor (beta chain) originates from a study of human T cells and chemical hapten exposure (dated by TCRdb to about 2021). Background on the whole study: For sensitization, 2% DPC in acetone was applied to a 2 cm by 2 cm area of upper inner arm skin. Throughout the study period of 20 to 25 weeks, patients also received therapeutic DPC doses to the scalp every week. Patch testing was done on the upper back using Finn chambers containing 0.01% DPC, and results were scored after 6 days according to International Contact Dermatitis Research Group standards. The mostly female patient cohort included alopecia areata with under or over 50% scalp involvement, alopecia totalis and alopecia universalis. Libraries were pooled for sequencing, and variation in per-sample TCR yields was attributed mainly to small differences in library volumes within the pool. The study tracked peripheral blood TCR repertoire changes in vivo during primary and secondary sensitization to the hapten diphenylcyclopropenone (DPC) in alopecia patients. Blood samples were taken from patients before sensitization (week 0) and then at 2, 6 and about 24 weeks after DPC sensitization. About 29 alopecia patients gave blood for TCR sequencing at one to four time points (pre-sensitization, 2, 6 and 24 weeks). Here is what the overall study found, with its caveats: DPC sensitization did not change how many TCRs were above 1 in 1000 frequency, and no evidence was found of alterations in global repertoire structure. After repeated subsampling, changes were observed in the strength of the expansion versus patch-test correlation and in the threshold at which the correlation became significant. Because every patient had alopecia, a presumed autoimmune disease, the patients' immune response might differ from that of healthy individuals. A positive correlation was found between the number of PT1 expanded TCRs and patch test score, with significance reached at thresholds 8, 16 and 32 but not 4. Significantly more large CDR3 similarity clusters were formed by expanded TCRs than by pre-sensitization or healthy control sets, consistent with antigen-driven responses.

The germline V gene (reference sequence) specifies LNHDA as CDR1 and SQIVND as CDR2. V lost 8 bases and J lost 5 bases; the stretch between them is 18 bases long. The CDR3 contains 14 residues, cysteine and phenylalanine counted. Of all the DNA, just the CDR3 is kept, 42 bases in frame from base 1. The sample holds many counts of this clonotype. Its antigen is still unknown. Base qualities are not recorded, but no much larger clone differs from it by a single base. The library was obtained by RACE. TCRdb names NextSeq 500 as the instrument used. Library preparation attached unique molecular identifiers to individual cDNA molecules for quantitative, reproducible TCR counting. Both TCR alpha and TCR beta chains were sequenced from each blood RNA sample. Processing in the source paper ran as follows. The median number of TCRs per sample was 95,638, ranging from 23,224 to 690,600. The Decombinator software suite was used to annotate V, J and CDR3 in the TCR reads. Every sample was subsampled to the same number of TCRs (28,000) for the PS versus PT1 abundance plots. Expanded TCRs were defined as absent before sensitization and observed at least eight times at the 2-week time point. TCRdb reanalyzed the raw reads on its own, using fastp at Q25 for trimming and MiXCR for clone calling, and kept in-frame beta chains. Every entry covers one CDR3 protein and lists the most common genes and DNA from its rows. The V and J calls and clone size are TCRdb's, not the authors'. This sample gives some 15,000 distinct CDR3 sequences in total; about 16% of them show up just once. 7.2% of the sample lies in the top ten.

The intended sense of this specimen's time point label: patch test 1, 2 weeks after DPC sensitization. The meaning of the sample's treatment or condition label: therapeutic diphenylcyclopropenone sensitization with weekly scalp DPC. Blood at each patch-test visit was drawn before the patch test was applied. To be eligible, patients had to be aged 18 to 70, diagnosed with alopecia and judged suitable for DPC therapy, while pregnant patients were excluded. Unfractionated whole blood was collected in Tempus Blood RNA tubes, and total RNA was extracted from that blood. The sequence came from a woman under 40 with alopecia areata. Some clones in this sample may be carry-over from other donors' samples. The specimen comprised whole blood, sampled in connection with sensitization to the hapten diphenylcyclopropenone (DPC). This receptor chain uses TRBV19 and TRBJ1-2, with the D segment identity uncertain. In nucleotides, the sequence is TGTGCCAGTTCTTGGTCCCCGAGGGAGTATGGCTACACCTTC. This sequence encodes CASSWSPREYGYTF. The full variable domain, with segments outside the CDR3 supplied by the reference TRBV19 and TRBJ1-2 proteins, appears as DGGITQSPKYLFRKEGQNVTLSCEQNLNHDAMYWYRQDPGQGLRLIYYSQIVNDFQKGDIAEGYSVSREKKESFPLTVTSAQKNPTAFYLCASSWSPREYGYTFGSGTRLTVV.